This T cell receptor (beta chain) was documented in a study of cytomegalovirus exposure and HLA in healthy donors. Libraries were prepared by immunoSEQ multiplex PCR; TCRdb keeps only in-frame clonotypes and omits some of them. The sample includes 200,000 to 300,000 clones, around nine tenths seen only once; the top ten take roughly 2.5%. Study outcomes and limitations: Reports showed the classifier diagnosing cytomegalovirus status with high specificity and sensitivity. Cytomegalovirus-associated status was assigned to 150 or so TCR beta chains.

The junction had 12 bases not matched to a gene; V was cut back by 10 bases and J by 0 bases. CDR3 length: 16 amino acids. Looked up from germline, CDR1 is SGDLS and CDR2 is YYNGEE. Concerning this clone: Antigen: not known.

This sequence was found in a man younger than 30 in good health and CMV-seronegative. Sequenced: PBMCs. The chain recombines TRBV9 with TRBJ2-1; 8 nucleotides align to TRBD2. The CDR3 DNA follows: TGTGCCTCCGCCCAGACTAGCGTTAGCTCCTACAATGAGCAGTTCTTC. This codes for CASAQTSVSSYNEQFF.